The 11 T cell receptor beta chains below come from one sample, sequenced in a study of blood T cells in healthy people across ages. It was with a sample-barcoded 5' primer and a J-beta primer mix that a second PCR of about 6 to 12 cycles was run. TCRdb reprocessed the 5' RACE reads with MiXCR, giving one entry per CDR3 protein. This table has around 1,100,000 distinct CDR3 sequences, approximately 38% appearing once. Sequencing was performed on blood. These receptor sequences come from a man aged 18-30 years in good health.

The chain combines TRBV6-5 with TRBJ2-3; 10 nucleotides agree with TRBD2. The J segment lost 6 bases and the V segment lost 6 bases, leaving 9 bases of the junction unmatched. In germline, CDR1 is MNHEY, CDR2 SVGAGI. The CDR3 is 15 amino acids. Here the CDR3 reads CASRISGGAWDTQYF. CDR3 nucleotides: TGTGCCAGCAGGATAAGCGGGGGGGCTTGGGATACGCAGTATTTT.

The chain combines TRBV5-5 with TRBJ2-5; D may correspond to TRBD1 or TRBD2 (5 bases each). Germline V gene lookup returns CDR1 SGHKS and CDR2 YYEKEE (reference sequence). The CDR3 extends over 14 amino acids. Trimming took off 4 bases at V and 11 bases at J, with 21 bases between the two ends. The CDR3 DNA follows: TGTGCCAGCAGCACCGGGACGGCCAGTAGTTGGCAGTACTTC. Translation: CASSTGTASSWQYF.

This clonotype was found a few times. CDR3 coding DNA: TGTGCCAGTAGTCCATCAGACAGGTTTAATGAGCAGTTCTTC. This codes for CASSPSDRFNEQFF. The rearrangement uses TRBV19 and TRBJ2-1; a possible D gene is TRBD1 (6 bases). Germline V gene data show CDR1 as LNHDA and CDR2 as SQIVND (reference sequence). The CDR3 spans 14 residues. The V gene lost 5 bases and the J gene lost 7 bases, with 15 bases spanning the gap.

This clonotype was picked up a small number of times. The chain couples TRBV20-1 to TRBJ2-3, with 7 bases lining up with TRBD2. The ends lost 2 bases at V and 5 bases at J; junction bases unmatched: 4. The germline V gene has CDR1 DFQATT and CDR2 SNEGSKA (reference sequence). The CDR3 has 13 amino acids. CDR3 amino acids: CSARLASGDTQYF. CDR3 bases: TGCAGTGCTAGACTGGCTAGCGGAGATACGCAGTATTTT.

Only a few counts were recorded for this clonotype. This rearrangement joins TRBV7-9 to TRBJ2-7; perhaps TRBD2 as D (5 bases). CDR3 length: 14 amino acids. With 1 base removed from V and 5 bases from J, the gap between germline ends came to 12 bases. The germline gives CDR1 SEHNR, CDR2 FQNEAQ (reference sequence). For the CDR3, the DNA is TGTGCCAGCAGCTTAGTCTTTTCGGGAAACGAGCAGTACTTC. Translation gives CASSLVFSGNEQYF.

This sequence joins TRBV4-2 and TRBJ1-1; D unclear. Germline V gene sequence: CDR1 LGHNA, CDR2 YNFKEQ. V lost 2 bases and J 6 bases, leaving 16 bases between the germline ends. The CDR3 contains 15 residues. CDR3 protein: CASSQPGILKAEAFF. CDR3 DNA: TGTGCCAGCAGCCAACCAGGTATACTGAAGGCTGAAGCTTTCTTT.

This chain uses TRBV14 with TRBJ1-6; the D gene is possibly TRBD1 (6 bases). The V end was cut by 5 bases, the J end by 8 bases, with 19 bases between. Germline V gene data show CDR1 as SGHDN and CDR2 as FVKESK. This CDR3 contains 16 residues. CDR3 in amino acids: CASSGSGGAGDSPLHF. The CDR3 DNA reads as TGTGCCAGCAGCGGCTCTGGAGGCGCAGGGGATTCACCCCTCCACTTT. The whole variable domain, remainder taken from reference TRBV14 and TRBJ1-6, is EAGVTQFPSHSVIEKGQTVTLRCDPISGHDNLYWYRRVMGKEIKFLLHFVKESKQDESGMPNNRFLAERTGGTYSTLKVQPAELEDSGVYFCASSGSGGAGDSPLHFGNGTRLTVT.

The rearrangement joins TRBV29-1 to TRBJ1-1, with unresolved D. V was cut by 4 bases and J by 7 bases, with 10 bases left in between. CDR1 is SQVTM, CDR2 ANQGSEA, per germline. The CDR3 is made up of 11 amino acids. In DNA form, the CDR3 reads TGCAGCGTTGGGCGGCATTATGAAGCTTTCTTT. Translation: CSVGRHYEAFF.

This clonotype was detected a few times. The CDR3 DNA sequence: TGTGCCAGCAGCCAAGGCCAGACAGACTATGGCTACACCTTC. Its protein product is CASSQGQTDYGYTF. The chain links TRBV3-1 to TRBJ1-2; a possible D gene is TRBD1 (5 bases). The V gene lost 1 base and the J gene lost 3 bases, with 9 bases spanning the gap. Germline CDR1 and CDR2: LGHDT and YNNKEL (reference sequence). The CDR3 extends over 14 amino acids.

Only a few counts were recorded for this clonotype. This chain's CDR3 is CSARGGASNDEQFF. Here the CDR3 DNA reads TGCAGTGCTAGAGGGGGGGCCTCAAACGATGAGCAGTTCTTC. The chain is built from TRBV20-1 and TRBJ2-1; D assignment may be TRBD1 or TRBD2 (6 bases each). In germline, CDR1 is DFQATT, CDR2 SNEGSKA (reference sequence). V lost 1 base and J lost 8, with 15 bases in between. The CDR3 covers 14 residues.

This chain links TRBV7-2 with TRBJ1-1; 7 bases line up with TRBD1. This CDR3 is 16 amino acids long. Germline V lookup: CDR1 SGHTA, CDR2 FQGNSA. V was clipped by 4 bases and J by 0 bases; unmatched bases: 8. In DNA, the CDR3 is TGTGCCAGCAGCTCGACAGGGAGATTAATGAACACTGAAGCTTTCTTT. Its translation: CASSSTGRLMNTEAFF.